What follows is one TCR beta chain and its context. Antigen specificity is unknown. This specimen includes other DNA sequences encoding the same CDR3. The ends were cut back, 6 bases at V and 1 base at J, with 9 bases in the middle. The germline gives CDR1 SGHTA, CDR2 FQGNSA. This CDR3 spans 13 amino acids. The sample comes from a study of T cell responses to AZD1222 COVID-19 vaccine. Whole-study results and caveats: Donors were mostly white British, more females; clonal diversity possibly underestimated. There were repertoire samples only from the period after the peak T cell response.

Assay used: immunoSEQ multiplex PCR; TCRdb lists only in-frame clones, some missing. The repertoire holds roughly 120,000 clones, with about 82% as singletons. Material: peripheral blood, obtained 28 days after the second AZD1222 dose. The rearrangement uses TRBV7-2 and TRBJ1-1, with D unresolved. This clonotype was sampled from an adult who received the AZD1222 COVID-19 vaccine. CDR3 coding DNA: TGTGCCAGCAGTAGAGGGCCGAACACTGAAGCTTTCTTT. It is translated as CASSRGPNTEAFF. Looking up the rest from reference TRBV7-2 and TRBJ1-1 gives the full variable domain: GAGVSQSPSNKVTEKGKDVELRCDPISGHTALYWYRQSLGQGLEFLIYFQGNSAPDKSGLPSDRFSAERTGGSVSTLTIQRTQQEDSAVYLCASSRGPNTEAFFGQGTRLTVV.